The 25 T cell receptor beta chains presented below share a single source sample, sequenced in a study of T cells after yellow fever vaccination. Each CDR3 protein gets one entry after TCRdb re-called the 5' RACE reads with MiXCR. The table records 350,000 to 450,000 distinct CDR3 sequences, 6.2% of them present only once. The sequences come from PBMCs, collected 5 days after the yellow fever booster vaccination. The source is a young man who received the YFV17D yellow fever vaccine.

At least ten counts were recorded for this clonotype. The rearrangement uses TRBV12-3 or TRBV12-4 and TRBJ2-5; no firm D call. V was cut by 6 bases and J by 9 bases, with 11 bases left in between. This CDR3 has 11 amino acids. The CDR3 here is CASSNIGAQYF. Written as DNA, the CDR3 is TGTGCCAGCAGCAACATTGGGGCCCAGTACTTC.

Notes on this clonotype: It is likely a read error, because the conserved phenylalanine at the end of the CDR3 is missing. V and J are TRBV6-1 and TRBJ2-1; 10 positions match TRBD2. Germline CDR1 MNHNS, CDR2 SASEGT. The CDR3 is 15 residues long. V lost 6 bases and J lost 5; bases outside the gene matches: 7. The CDR3 reads CASRPLAGVHNEQFL. CDR3 DNA: TGTGCCAGCAGGCCCCTAGCGGGAGTTCACAATGAGCAGTTCCTC.

This clonotype was recorded at least ten times. V is TRBV5-1 and J is TRBJ2-5; TRBD1 matches at 7 bases. Looked up from germline, CDR1 is SGHRS and CDR2 is YFSETQ. J was trimmed by 4 bases and V by 4 bases; bases with no gene match: 4. The CDR3 runs to 13 residues. The CDR3 DNA reads as TGCGCCAGCAGCATCACAGGGGTAGAGACCCAGTACTTC. Protein sequence: CASSITGVETQYF.

This clonotype was picked up many times. The rearrangement joins TRBV20-1 to TRBJ2-5, with a possible D match to TRBD1 (6 bases). Between the trimmed V and J ends, which lost 0 bases and 2 bases, there was a span of 13 bases. Germline CDR1 and CDR2: DFQATT and SNEGSKA (reference sequence). This CDR3 is 15 amino acids long. CDR3 nucleotides: TGCAGTGCTAGAGATCTAATAGGACAGCAAGAGACCCAGTACTTC. Translation gives CSARDLIGQQETQYF.

This clonotype has a handful of counts. This rearrangement joins TRBV5-1 to TRBJ2-7; perhaps TRBD2 as D (6 bases). Trimming removed 7 bases at V and 2 bases at J, with 25 bases between. The germline CDR1 and CDR2 sequences are SGHRS and YFSETQ. This CDR3 has 17 residues. The CDR3 loop is CASGLLTGIPEPYEQYF. In nucleotides, the CDR3 is TGCGCCAGCGGACTACTGACTGGAATACCTGAACCCTACGAGCAGTACTTC.

This clonotype was counted a few times. The J gene is TRBJ2-4, the V gene TRBV6-2 or TRBV6-3; D is perhaps TRBD2 (5 bases). V lost 3 bases and J 8 bases, leaving 14 bases between the germline ends. Germline CDR1 is MNHEY and CDR2 is SVGEGT. CDR3 length: 14 amino acids. The CDR3 loop reads CASSYHRSGDIQYF. CDR3 sequence (DNA): TGTGCCAGCAGTTATCACCGGTCCGGGGACATTCAGTACTTC.

The chain has TRBV10-3 and TRBJ2-3; TRBD2 aligns across 10 bases. Unmatched junction bases numbered 3, after V lost 9 bases and J lost 0 bases. Germline V gene lookup returns CDR1 ENHRY and CDR2 SYGVKD. This CDR3 has 14 amino acids. CDR3 amino acids: CAMATSGSTDTQYF. The CDR3 region has the DNA TGTGCCATGGCGACTAGCGGGAGCACAGATACGCAGTATTTT.

The CDR3 sequence: CASSYQGSWDEQYF. The CDR3 region has the DNA TGTGCCAGCAGCTATCAGGGCTCCTGGGACGAGCAGTACTTC. V usage is TRBV13 and J usage is TRBJ2-7; perhaps TRBD1 as D (5 bases). Germline CDR1 reads PRHDT; CDR2 reads FYEKMQ (reference sequence). V was trimmed by 4 bases and J by 5 bases, leaving 15 bases between them. The CDR3 consists of 14 residues.

This clonotype was observed a few times. This sequence joins TRBV12-5 and TRBJ1-5; TRBD1 is a possible D gene (5 bases). The CDR3 runs 17 residues. Trimming took off 4 bases at V and 9 bases at J, with 25 bases between the two ends. Germline V gene sequence: CDR1 LGHNT, CDR2 FRNRAP. The CDR3 region is CASGSSAGLIGISPQHF. CDR3 nucleotides: TGTGCTAGTGGTTCGAGCGCGGGGCTGATCGGTATATCGCCCCAGCATTTT.

This clonotype was picked up many times. This rearrangement joins TRBV7-9 to TRBJ2-2; D gene unclear. Per germline, CDR1 SEHNR and CDR2 FQNEAQ (reference sequence). The CDR3 contains 15 residues. The ends were cut back, 4 bases at V and 7 bases at J, with 16 bases in the middle. CDR3 amino acids: CASSYYPNLDGELFF. In DNA form, the CDR3 reads TGTGCCAGCAGCTATTACCCAAATCTAGACGGGGAGCTGTTTTTT. The variable domain in full, with the rest retrieved from reference TRBV7-9 and TRBJ2-2, is DTGVSQNPRHKITKRGQNVTFRCDPISEHNRLYWYRQTLGQGPEFLTYFQNEAQLEKSRLLSDRFSAERPKGSFSTLEIQRTEQGDSAMYLCASSYYPNLDGELFFGEGSRLTVL.

This clonotype came up many times. The chain combines TRBV18 with TRBJ2-2, with D unresolved. V lost 2 bases and J lost 0, with 4 bases in between. The CDR3 runs to 14 residues. Germline CDR1 KGHSH, CDR2 LQKENI. CDR3 DNA: TGTGCCAGCTCACCAACAGCGAACACCGGGGAGCTGTTTTTT. Residues: CASSPTANTGELFF.

This clonotype was counted many times. V usage is TRBV20-1 and J usage is TRBJ2-3; 11 bases align to TRBD2. The CDR3 covers 15 residues. V shed 2 bases, J shed 3 bases, and the junction held 4 bases outside the gene matches. Germline assignment: CDR1 DFQATT and CDR2 SNEGSKA (reference sequence). CDR3 coding DNA: TGCAGTGCTAGAACCCTAGCGGGAGGAACAGATACGCAGTATTTT. It translates to CSARTLAGGTDTQYF.

This clonotype was found many times. The V call is TRBV6-2 or TRBV6-3, the J call TRBJ2-7; 8 bases are a match to TRBD2. Germline CDR1 MNHEY, CDR2 SVGEGT. CDR3 length: 14 residues. V lost 6 bases to trimming and J lost 2 bases; unmatched junction nucleotides: 6. The CDR3 region is CASRSGGPPYEQYF. CDR3 nucleotides: TGTGCCAGCAGGAGCGGGGGACCCCCCTACGAGCAGTACTTC.

This clonotype was seen a few times. The rearrangement joins TRBV25-1 to TRBJ2-2; 7 bases line up with TRBD2. V was clipped by 0 bases and J by 7 bases; unmatched bases: 8. Germline V lookup: CDR1 MGHDK, CDR2 SYGVNS. The CDR3 is made up of 16 amino acids. CDR3 loop: CASSEYYRGRDGELFF. The CDR3 bases are TGTGCCAGCAGTGAATACTATAGAGGGAGGGACGGGGAGCTGTTTTTT.

This clonotype has a count of ten or more. This chain connects TRBV12-3 or TRBV12-4 to TRBJ2-1; D ambiguous. CDR3 size: 15 residues. Between the trimmed V and J ends, which lost 4 bases and 0 bases, there was a span of 10 bases. The chain's CDR3 is CASSSTWSSYNEQFF. As DNA, the CDR3 is TGTGCCAGCAGTTCCACCTGGAGCTCCTACAATGAGCAGTTCTTC.

V gene TRBV6-5 combines with J gene TRBJ2-1; TRBD2 might be the D (5 bases). Germline V gene sequence: CDR1 MNHEY, CDR2 SVGAGI. V lost 2 bases, J lost 9 bases, and 11 bases lay in between. The length of the CDR3 is 13 residues. The CDR3 region has the DNA TGTGCCAGCAGTTACCAAAGAGGAGGTGAGCAGTTCTTC. Translation gives CASSYQRGGEQFF.

There are many counts of this clonotype. The chain links TRBV14 to TRBJ2-1; 10 positions match TRBD2. Trimming at V came to 4 bases and at J to 9 bases, leaving 9 bases not matched to a gene. Germline V lookup: CDR1 SGHDN, CDR2 FVKESK. This CDR3 is built from 15 residues. The CDR3 loop is CASSPRPSGSGEQFF. The CDR3 coding sequence is TGTGCCAGCAGCCCCCGGCCTAGCGGGAGCGGTGAGCAGTTCTTC.

This clonotype was seen a few times. The chain recombines TRBV29-1 with TRBJ1-1, with TRBD1 matching over 11 bases. The germline V gene encodes CDR1 SQVTM and CDR2 ANQGSEA. The V and J ends lost 4 bases and 3 bases, in that order; junction bases with no gene match: 1. The length of the CDR3 is 13 residues. CDR3 bases: TGCAGCGTTGTGGGACAGGGGGACACTGAAGCTTTCTTT. Encoded protein: CSVVGQGDTEAFF.

This clonotype was recorded many times. The chain employs TRBV10-1 and TRBJ2-5; TRBD1 might be the D (5 bases). Germline V gives CDR1 WNHNN, CDR2 SYGVQD (reference sequence). V was shortened by 9 bases and J by 0 bases, with 14 bases between the two germline ends. The CDR3 has 14 amino acids. The CDR3 bases are TGCGCCAGGACGAAACAGGCCTACCAAGAGACCCAGTACTTC. This sequence encodes CARTKQAYQETQYF.

This clonotype was found a few times. The V call is TRBV20-1, the J call TRBJ2-1, with D unclear. This CDR3 spans 13 amino acids. V lost 3 bases to trimming and J lost 8 bases, with 14 bases between them. In germline, CDR1 is DFQATT, CDR2 SNEGSKA (reference sequence). For the CDR3, the DNA is TGCAGTGCTAGGGGCCCGCGCGGCCATGAGCAGTTCTTC. Translation gives CSARGPRGHEQFF.

This clonotype was detected ten times or more. CDR3 residues: CAISDGWTQYF. CDR3 nucleotides: TGTGCCATCAGTGATGGCTGGACCCAGTACTTC. The chain is built from TRBV10-3 and TRBJ2-5; D not resolved. This CDR3 has 11 amino acids. CDR1 and CDR2 (germline): ENHRY, SYGVKD. Trimming removed 3 bases at V and 7 bases at J, with 6 bases between.

This clonotype was counted many times. The V gene is TRBV30, the J gene TRBJ2-1; 8 positions match TRBD2. This CDR3 is 15 amino acids long. The germline V gene encodes CDR1 GTSNPN and CDR2 SVGIG (reference sequence). The J segment lost 9 bases and the V segment lost 1 base, leaving 11 bases of the junction unmatched. The CDR3 region has the DNA TGTGCCTGGAGTGATTCGGCTAGCGGGTTTGGTGAGCAGTTCTTC. This translates into CAWSDSASGFGEQFF. The variable domain in full, with the rest retrieved from reference TRBV30 and TRBJ2-1, is SQTIHQWPATLVQPVGSPLSLECTVEGTSNPNLYWYRQAAGRGLQLLFYSVGIGQISSEVPQNLSASRPQDRQFILSSKKLLLSDSGFYLCAWSDSASGFGEQFFGPGTRLTVL.

The V call is TRBV18, the J call TRBJ2-1; 12 bases agree with TRBD2. CDR1 is KGHSH and CDR2 is LQKENI in the germline V gene. J lost 9 bases, V lost 0 bases, and 6 bases had no gene match. The length of the CDR3 is 16 residues. The CDR3: CASSPPTSGREGEQFF. The CDR3 bases are TGTGCCAGCTCACCACCGACTAGCGGGAGAGAGGGTGAGCAGTTCTTC. Based on the CDR3 plus reference TRBV18 and TRBJ2-1, the full variable domain is NAGVMQNPRHLVRRRGQEARLRCSPMKGHSHVYWYRQLPEEGLKFMVYLQKENIIDESGMPKERFSAEFPKEGPSILRIQQVVRGDSAAYFCASSPPTSGREGEQFFGPGTRLTVL.

The table lists this clonotype with many counts. The J gene is TRBJ2-3, the V gene TRBV6-2 or TRBV6-3; D uncertain. Germline values: CDR1 MNHEY, CDR2 SVGEGT. V was cut by 2 bases and J by 8 bases, with 11 bases left in between. The CDR3 loop spans 13 amino acids. The CDR3 region has the DNA TGTGCCAGCAGTTACGACGGCCCGGGTACGCAGTATTTT. Its translation: CASSYDGPGTQYF.

The chain has TRBV5-1 and TRBJ2-5, with 8 nucleotides matching TRBD1. With 2 bases clipped from V and 6 bases from J, the junction kept 6 bases outside the gene matches. Germline V gives CDR1 SGHRS, CDR2 YFSETQ. The CDR3 is 14 residues long. In nucleotides, the CDR3 is TGCGCCAGCAGCTTAGGACAGGGAGGCCAGACCCAGTACTTC. Translated, it gives CASSLGQGGQTQYF.